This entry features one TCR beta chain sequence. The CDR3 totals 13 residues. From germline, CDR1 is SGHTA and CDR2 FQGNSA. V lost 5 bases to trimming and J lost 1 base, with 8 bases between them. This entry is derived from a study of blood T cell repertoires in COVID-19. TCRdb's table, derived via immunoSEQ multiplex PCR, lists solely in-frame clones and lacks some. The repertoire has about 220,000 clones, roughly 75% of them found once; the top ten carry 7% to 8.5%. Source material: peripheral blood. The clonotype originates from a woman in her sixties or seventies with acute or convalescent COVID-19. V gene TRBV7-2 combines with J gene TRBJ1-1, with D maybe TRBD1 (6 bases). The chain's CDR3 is CASSTDRNTEAFF. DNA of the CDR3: TGTGCCAGCAGCACGGACAGGAACACTGAAGCTTTCTTT.